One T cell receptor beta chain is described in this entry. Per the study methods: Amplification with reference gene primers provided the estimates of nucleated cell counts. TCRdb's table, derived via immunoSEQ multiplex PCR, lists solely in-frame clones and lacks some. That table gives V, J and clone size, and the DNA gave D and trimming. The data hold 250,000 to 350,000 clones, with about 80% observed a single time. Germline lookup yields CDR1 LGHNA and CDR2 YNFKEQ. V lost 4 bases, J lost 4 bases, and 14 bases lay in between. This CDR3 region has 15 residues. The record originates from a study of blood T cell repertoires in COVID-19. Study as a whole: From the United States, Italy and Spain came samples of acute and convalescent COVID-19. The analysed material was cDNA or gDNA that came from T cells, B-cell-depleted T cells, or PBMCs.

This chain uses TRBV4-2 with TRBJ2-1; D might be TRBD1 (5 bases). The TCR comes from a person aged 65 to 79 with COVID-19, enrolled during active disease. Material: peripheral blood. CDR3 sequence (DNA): TGTGCCAGCAGCCCGGGCAGGGTTGTATACAATGAGCAGTTCTTC. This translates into CASSPGRVVYNEQFF.